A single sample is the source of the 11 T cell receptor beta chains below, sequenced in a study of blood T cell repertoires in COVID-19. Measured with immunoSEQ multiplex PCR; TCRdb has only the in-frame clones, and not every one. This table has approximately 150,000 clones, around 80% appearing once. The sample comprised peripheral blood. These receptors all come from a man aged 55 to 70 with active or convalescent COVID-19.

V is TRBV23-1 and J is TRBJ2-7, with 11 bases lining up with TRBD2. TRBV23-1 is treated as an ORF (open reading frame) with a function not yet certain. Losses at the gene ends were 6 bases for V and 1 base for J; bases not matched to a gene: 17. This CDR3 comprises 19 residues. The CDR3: CASRDRTWPLAGDSYEQYF. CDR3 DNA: TGCGCCAGCAGAGACAGGACCTGGCCACTAGCGGGAGATTCCTACGAGCAGTACTTC.

The CDR3 bases are TGTGCCAGCAGTCCCCAGGGGAGCAATCAGCCCCAGCATTTT. It is translated as CASSPQGSNQPQHF. The V gene is TRBV7-9, the J gene TRBJ1-5; tentatively, D is TRBD1 (6 bases). The CDR3 has 14 amino acids. Germline CDR1 is SEHNR and CDR2 is FQNEAQ (reference sequence). Trimming removed 6 bases at V and 1 base at J, with 10 bases between.

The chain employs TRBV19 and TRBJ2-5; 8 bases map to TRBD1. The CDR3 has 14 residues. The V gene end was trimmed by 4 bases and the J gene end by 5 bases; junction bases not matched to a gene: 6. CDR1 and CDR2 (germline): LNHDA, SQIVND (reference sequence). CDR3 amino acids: CASSTRQGRETQYF. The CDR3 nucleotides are TGTGCCAGTAGTACCCGACAGGGGAGGGAGACCCAGTACTTC.

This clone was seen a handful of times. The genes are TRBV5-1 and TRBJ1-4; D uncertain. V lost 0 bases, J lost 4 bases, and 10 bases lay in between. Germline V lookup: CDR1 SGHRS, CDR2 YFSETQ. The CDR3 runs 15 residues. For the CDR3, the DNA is TGCGCCAGCAGCTTGGGCACGGGGTTTAATGAAAAACTGTTTTTT. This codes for CASSLGTGFNEKLFF.

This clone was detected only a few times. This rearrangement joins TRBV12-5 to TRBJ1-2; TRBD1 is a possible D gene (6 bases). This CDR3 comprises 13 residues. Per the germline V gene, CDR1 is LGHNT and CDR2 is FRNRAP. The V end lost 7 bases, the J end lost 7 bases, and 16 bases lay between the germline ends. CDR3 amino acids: CASALGGRGGYTF. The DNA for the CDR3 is TGTGCTAGTGCCCTCGGGGGGCGCGGTGGCTACACCTTC.

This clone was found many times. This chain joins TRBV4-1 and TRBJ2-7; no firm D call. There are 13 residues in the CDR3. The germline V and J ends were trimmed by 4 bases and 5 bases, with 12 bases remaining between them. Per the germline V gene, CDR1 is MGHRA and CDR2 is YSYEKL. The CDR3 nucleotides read TGCGCCAGCAGCCCCAAGCCGTTCGACGAGCAGTACTTC. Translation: CASSPKPFDEQYF.

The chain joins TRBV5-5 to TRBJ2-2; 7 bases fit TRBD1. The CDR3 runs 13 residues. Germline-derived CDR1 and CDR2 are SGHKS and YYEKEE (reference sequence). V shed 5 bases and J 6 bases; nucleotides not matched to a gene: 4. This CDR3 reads CASRSTGAGELFF. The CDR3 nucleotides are TGTGCCAGCAGATCAACAGGGGCCGGGGAGCTGTTTTTT.

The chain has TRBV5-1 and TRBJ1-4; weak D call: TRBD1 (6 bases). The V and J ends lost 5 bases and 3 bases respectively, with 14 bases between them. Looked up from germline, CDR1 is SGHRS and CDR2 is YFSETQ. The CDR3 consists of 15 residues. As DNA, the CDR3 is TGCGCCAGCAGATTTATGACAGGATCTAATGAAAAACTGTTTTTT. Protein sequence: CASRFMTGSNEKLFF.

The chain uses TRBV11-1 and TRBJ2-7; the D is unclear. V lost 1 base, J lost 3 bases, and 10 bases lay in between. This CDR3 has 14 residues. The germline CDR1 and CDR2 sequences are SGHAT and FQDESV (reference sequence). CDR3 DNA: TGTGCCAGCAGCTTAGGTCGATCCGGCTACGAGCAGTACTTC. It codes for CASSLGRSGYEQYF. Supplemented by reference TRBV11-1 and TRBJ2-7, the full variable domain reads EAEVAQSPRYKITEKSQAVAFWCDPISGHATLYWYRQILGQGPELLVQFQDESVVDDSQLPKDRFSAERLKGVDSTLKIQPAELGDSAMYLCASSLGRSGYEQYFGPGTRLTVT.

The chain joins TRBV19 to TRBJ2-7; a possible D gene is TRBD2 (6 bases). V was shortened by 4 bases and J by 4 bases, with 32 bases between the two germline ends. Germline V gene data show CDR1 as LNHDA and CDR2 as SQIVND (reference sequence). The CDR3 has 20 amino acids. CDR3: CASSTSSPLPGRDWAYEQYF. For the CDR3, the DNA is TGTGCCAGTAGTACGTCATCCCCCCTCCCCGGCAGGGACTGGGCTTACGAGCAGTACTTC.

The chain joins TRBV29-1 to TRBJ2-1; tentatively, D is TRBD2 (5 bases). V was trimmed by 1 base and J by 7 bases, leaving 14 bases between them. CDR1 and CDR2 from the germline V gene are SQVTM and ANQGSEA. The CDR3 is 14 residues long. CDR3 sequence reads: CSVEVSGGLNEQFF. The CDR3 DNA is TGCAGCGTTGAAGTATCAGGAGGCCTAAATGAGCAGTTCTTC.